This TCR beta chain appears in the sequencing data of a study of blood T cell repertoires in COVID-19 (dated by TCRdb to 2020 to 2022). Background for the entire study: Collaborator samples came from the United States, Italy and Spain and covered acute and convalescent phases of COVID-19. Subjects who had been exposed to COVID-19, were actively infected with it, or had recovered from it provided the deeply sampled blood TCRbeta repertoires that made up the dataset. Where available, HLA class I and class II types were obtained from metadata supplied by the sample provider rather than from assay-based typing. Sample metadata almost always included a de-identified subject ID, COVID-19 status, age in years and sex. The prospective study material was composed of cDNA or gDNA derived from T cells, B-cell-depleted T cells, or PBMCs. A freely available public database, intended as a resource for researchers studying the immune response to SARS-CoV-2, is where the repertoires were released. The samples were drawn from the first 160 participants of the ongoing ImmuneRACE study and from some 1,300 subjects provided by 6 global collaborators. What the work shows at the level of the full study, not this receptor alone: The quantity of clinical and demographic metadata differed by source and by participant and was supplied without curation.

From the cysteine up to the phenylalanine, the CDR3 has a length of 12 residues. Left in the record is the CDR3 DNA by itself, 36 bases read in frame from the first base. Trimming at the junction amounts to 4 bases on V and 6 bases on J, and the germline ends lie 8 bases apart. CDR1 WSHSY and CDR2 SAAADI were looked up in the germline V gene. A word on this clone: Its antigen remains undetermined. No much larger clonotype is one base removed from it; base qualities were not supplied.

Whole blood was collected in K2EDTA tubes by collaborating institutions according to the institutions' own protocols. For TCRbeta analysis, collaborator samples were shipped as frozen whole blood, as isolated PBMCs, or as DNA extracted from either sample type. TCRbeta CDR3 regions were amplified from genomic DNA by means of the immunoSEQ Assay, a bias-controlled multiplex PCR. Concerning the study's data processing: The number of nucleated cells in each sample was estimated by amplification of reference gene primers within the assay. Sequence reads were collapsed and filtered to measure the absolute abundance of every unique TCRbeta CDR3 rearrangement. For each sample, productive Simpson clonality was calculated as the square root of Simpson's diversity index across productive rearrangements. In TCRdb, the immuneACCESS table is reduced to in-frame sequences with V and J assigned. These tables do not hold every clone; where another copy was compared, an unresolved V gene accounts for under half, and the others remain unexplained. From that table come the V and J calls and clone size; the DNA was used to work out D and trimming. This sample gives 100,000 to 150,000 clones in total; around 63% of them show up just once. The ten largest clonotypes hold 2% to 2.5% of the sample.

This TCR came from a woman aged 70-85 years with acute or convalescent COVID-19. The rearrangement combines TRBV10-2 with TRBJ2-3; a weak D assignment points to TRBD1 (6 bases agree). Sequences were obtained from peripheral blood. The CDR3 reads CASSVGADTQYF. The sequence in DNA is TGCGCCAGCAGTGTGGGGGCCGATACGCAGTATTTT.